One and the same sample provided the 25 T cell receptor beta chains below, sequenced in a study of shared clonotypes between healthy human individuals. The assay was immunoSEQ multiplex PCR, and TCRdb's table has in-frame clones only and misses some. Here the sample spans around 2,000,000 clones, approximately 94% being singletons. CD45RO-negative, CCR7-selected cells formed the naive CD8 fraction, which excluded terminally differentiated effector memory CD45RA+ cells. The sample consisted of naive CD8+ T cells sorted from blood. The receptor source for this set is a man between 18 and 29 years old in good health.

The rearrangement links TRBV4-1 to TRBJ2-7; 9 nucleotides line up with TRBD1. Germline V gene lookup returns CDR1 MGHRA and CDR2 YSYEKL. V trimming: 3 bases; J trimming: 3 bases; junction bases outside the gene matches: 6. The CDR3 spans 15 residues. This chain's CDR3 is CASSQIPGQGYEQYF. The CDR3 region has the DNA TGCGCCAGCAGCCAGATTCCGGGACAGGGCTACGAGCAGTACTTC.

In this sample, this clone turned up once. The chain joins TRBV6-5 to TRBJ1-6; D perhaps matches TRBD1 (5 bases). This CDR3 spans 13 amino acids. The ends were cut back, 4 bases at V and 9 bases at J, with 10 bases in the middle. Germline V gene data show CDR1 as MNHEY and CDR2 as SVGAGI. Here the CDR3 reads CASSWGVTSPLHF. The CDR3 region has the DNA TGTGCCAGCAGTTGGGGCGTCACTTCACCCCTCCACTTT.

The CDR3 nucleotides read TGCGCCAGCAGCCACCTAGGAGATACGCAGTATTTT. It specifies CASSHLGDTQYF. The chain joins TRBV4-3 to TRBJ2-3; D is undetermined. Germline lookup yields CDR1 LGHNA and CDR2 YSLEER. V was trimmed by 3 bases and J by 5 bases, leaving 6 bases between them. This CDR3 contains 12 residues.

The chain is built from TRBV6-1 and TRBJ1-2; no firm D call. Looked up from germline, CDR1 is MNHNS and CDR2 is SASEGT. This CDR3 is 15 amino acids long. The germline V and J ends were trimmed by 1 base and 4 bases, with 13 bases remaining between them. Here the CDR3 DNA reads TGTGCCAGCAGTGAAGGGGCAGCTTACCTCTATGGCTACACCTTC. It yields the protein CASSEGAAYLYGYTF.

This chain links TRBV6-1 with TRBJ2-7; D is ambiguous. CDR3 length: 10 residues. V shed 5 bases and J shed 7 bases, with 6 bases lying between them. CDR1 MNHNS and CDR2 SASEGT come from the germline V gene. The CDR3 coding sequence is TGTGCCAGCAGTTATGGGGAGCAGTACTTC. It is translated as CASSYGEQYF.

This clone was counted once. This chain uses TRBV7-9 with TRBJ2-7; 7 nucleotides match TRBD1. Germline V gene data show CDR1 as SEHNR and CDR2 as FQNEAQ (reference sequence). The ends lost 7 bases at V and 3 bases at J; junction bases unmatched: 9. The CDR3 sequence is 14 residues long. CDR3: CASIPTDRNYEQYF. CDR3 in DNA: TGTGCCAGCATCCCTACGGACAGGAACTACGAGCAGTACTTC.

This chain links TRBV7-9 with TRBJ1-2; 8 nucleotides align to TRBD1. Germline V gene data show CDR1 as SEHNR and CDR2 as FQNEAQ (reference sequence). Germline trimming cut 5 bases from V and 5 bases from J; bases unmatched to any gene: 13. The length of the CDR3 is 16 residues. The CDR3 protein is CASSLTGQGLGYGYTF. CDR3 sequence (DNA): TGTGCCAGCAGCCTCACCGGACAGGGTTTAGGATATGGCTACACCTTC.

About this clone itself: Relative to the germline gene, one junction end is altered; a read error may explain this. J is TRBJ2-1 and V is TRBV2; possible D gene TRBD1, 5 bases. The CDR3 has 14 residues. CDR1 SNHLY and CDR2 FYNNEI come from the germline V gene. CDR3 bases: TGTGCCAGCAGTGGGCTCAAGACGGACAATGAGCAGCTCTTC. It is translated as CASSGLKTDNEQLF.

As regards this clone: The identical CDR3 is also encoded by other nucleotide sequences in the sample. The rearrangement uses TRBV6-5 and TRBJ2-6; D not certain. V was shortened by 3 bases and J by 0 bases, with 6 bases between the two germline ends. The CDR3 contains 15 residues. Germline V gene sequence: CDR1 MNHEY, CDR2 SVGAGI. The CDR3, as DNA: TGTGCCAGCAGTTATGGGGACTCTGGGGCCAACGTCCTGACTTTC. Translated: CASSYGDSGANVLTF.

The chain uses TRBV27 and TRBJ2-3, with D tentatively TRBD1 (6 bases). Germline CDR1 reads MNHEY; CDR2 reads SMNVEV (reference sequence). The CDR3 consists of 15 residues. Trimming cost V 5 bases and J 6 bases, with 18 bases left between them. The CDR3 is CASSQTGPSFDTQYF. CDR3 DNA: TGTGCCAGCAGTCAAACAGGGCCCTCTTTTGATACGCAGTATTTT.

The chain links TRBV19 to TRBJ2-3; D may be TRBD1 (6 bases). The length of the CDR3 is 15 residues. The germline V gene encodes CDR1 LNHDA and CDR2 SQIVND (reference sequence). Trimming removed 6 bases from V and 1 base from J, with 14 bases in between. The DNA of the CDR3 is TGTGCCAGTAGCCCCGAACAGGGAGGCACAGATACGCAGTATTTT. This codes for CASSPEQGGTDTQYF.

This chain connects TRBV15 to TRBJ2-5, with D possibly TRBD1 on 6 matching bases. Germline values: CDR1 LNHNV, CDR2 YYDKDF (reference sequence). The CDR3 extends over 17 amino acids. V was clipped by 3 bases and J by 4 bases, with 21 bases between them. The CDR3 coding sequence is TGTGCCACCAGCAGGACCGAAACAGGGATATGGAGAGAGACCCAGTACTTC. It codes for CATSRTETGIWRETQYF.

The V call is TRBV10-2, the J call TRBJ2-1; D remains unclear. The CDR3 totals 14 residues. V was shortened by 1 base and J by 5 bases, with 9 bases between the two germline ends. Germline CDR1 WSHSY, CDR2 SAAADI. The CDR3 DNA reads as TGCGCCAGCAGTGAGTATGCAGCTAACAATGAGCAGTTCTTC. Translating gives CASSEYAANNEQFF.

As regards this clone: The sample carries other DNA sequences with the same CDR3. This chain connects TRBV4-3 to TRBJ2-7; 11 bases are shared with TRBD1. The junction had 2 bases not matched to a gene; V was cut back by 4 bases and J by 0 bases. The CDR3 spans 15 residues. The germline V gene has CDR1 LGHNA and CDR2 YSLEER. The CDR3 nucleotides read TGCGCCAGCAGCCCCGGGACAGGGGGCTCCTACGAGCAGTACTTC. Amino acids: CASSPGTGGSYEQYF.

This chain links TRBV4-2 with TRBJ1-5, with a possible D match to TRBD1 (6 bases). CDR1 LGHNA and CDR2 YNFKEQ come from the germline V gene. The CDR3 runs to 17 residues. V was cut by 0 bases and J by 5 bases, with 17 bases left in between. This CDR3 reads CASSQEFGGTGHQPQHF. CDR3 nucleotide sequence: TGTGCCAGCAGCCAAGAATTTGGGGGAACAGGGCATCAGCCCCAGCATTTT.

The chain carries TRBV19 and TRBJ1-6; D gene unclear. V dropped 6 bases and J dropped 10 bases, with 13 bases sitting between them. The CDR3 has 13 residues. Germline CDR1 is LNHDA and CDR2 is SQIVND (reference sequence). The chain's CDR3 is CASRGAGYSPLHF. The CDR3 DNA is TGTGCCAGTAGAGGTGCCGGTTACTCACCCCTCCACTTT. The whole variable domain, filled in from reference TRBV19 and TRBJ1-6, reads DGGITQSPKYLFRKEGQNVTLSCEQNLNHDAMYWYRQDPGQGLRLIYYSQIVNDFQKGDIAEGYSVSREKKESFPLTVTSAQKNPTAFYLCASRGAGYSPLHFGNGTRLTVT.

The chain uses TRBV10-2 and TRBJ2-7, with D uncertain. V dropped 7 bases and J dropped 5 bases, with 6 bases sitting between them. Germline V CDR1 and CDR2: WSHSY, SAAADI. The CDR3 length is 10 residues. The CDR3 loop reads CASMGNEQYF. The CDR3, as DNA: TGCGCCAGCATGGGAAACGAGCAGTACTTC.

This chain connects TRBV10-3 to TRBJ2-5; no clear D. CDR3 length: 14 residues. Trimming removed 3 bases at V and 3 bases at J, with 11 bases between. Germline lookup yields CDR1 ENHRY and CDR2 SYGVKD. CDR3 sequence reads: CAISDPLSEETQYF. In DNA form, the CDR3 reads TGTGCCATCAGTGATCCCTTGAGCGAAGAGACCCAGTACTTC.

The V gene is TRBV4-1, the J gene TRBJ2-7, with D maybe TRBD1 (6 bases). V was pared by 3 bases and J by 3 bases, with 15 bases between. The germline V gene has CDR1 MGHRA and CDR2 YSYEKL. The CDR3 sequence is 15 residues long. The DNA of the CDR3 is TGCGCCAGCAGCCAGCTGGCACAGGGATTCTACGAGCAGTACTTC. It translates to CASSQLAQGFYEQYF.

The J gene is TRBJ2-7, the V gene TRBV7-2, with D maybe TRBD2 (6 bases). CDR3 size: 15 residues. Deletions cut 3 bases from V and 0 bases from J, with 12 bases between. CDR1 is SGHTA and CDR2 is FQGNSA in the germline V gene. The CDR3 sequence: CASSFSTRHSYEQYF. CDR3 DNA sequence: TGTGCCAGCAGCTTTTCGACTAGACACTCCTACGAGCAGTACTTC.

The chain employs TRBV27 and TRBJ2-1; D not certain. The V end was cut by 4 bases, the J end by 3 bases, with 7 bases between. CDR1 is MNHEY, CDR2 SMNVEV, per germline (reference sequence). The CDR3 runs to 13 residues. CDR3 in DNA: TGTGCCAGCAGTTCAAAGGTCTACAATGAGCAGTTCTTC. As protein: CASSSKVYNEQFF.

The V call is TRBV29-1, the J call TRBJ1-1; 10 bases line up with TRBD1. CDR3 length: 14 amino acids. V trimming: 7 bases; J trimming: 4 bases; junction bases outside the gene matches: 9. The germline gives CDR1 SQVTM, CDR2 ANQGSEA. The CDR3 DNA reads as TGCAGCGACGGGACAGGGGATAAGGGCACTGAAGCTTTCTTT. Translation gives CSDGTGDKGTEAFF.

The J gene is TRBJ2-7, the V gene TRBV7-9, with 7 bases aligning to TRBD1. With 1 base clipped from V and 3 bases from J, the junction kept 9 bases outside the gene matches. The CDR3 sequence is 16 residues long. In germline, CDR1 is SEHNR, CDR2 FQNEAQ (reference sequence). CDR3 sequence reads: CASSLDQGDAFYEQYF. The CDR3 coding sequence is TGTGCCAGCAGCTTAGATCAGGGGGACGCTTTCTACGAGCAGTACTTC. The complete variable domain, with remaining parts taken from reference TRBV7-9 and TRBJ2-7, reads DTGVSQNPRHKITKRGQNVTFRCDPISEHNRLYWYRQTLGQGPEFLTYFQNEAQLEKSRLLSDRFSAERPKGSFSTLEIQRTEQGDSAMYLCASSLDQGDAFYEQYFGPGTRLTVT.

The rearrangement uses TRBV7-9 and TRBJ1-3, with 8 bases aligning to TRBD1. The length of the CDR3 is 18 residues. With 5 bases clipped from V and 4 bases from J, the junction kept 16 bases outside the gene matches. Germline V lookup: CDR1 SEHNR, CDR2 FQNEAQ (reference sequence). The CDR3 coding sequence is TGTGCCAGCAGCCCACCGACAGGGGATTTTATTTCCGGAAACACCATATATTTT. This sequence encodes CASSPPTGDFISGNTIYF.

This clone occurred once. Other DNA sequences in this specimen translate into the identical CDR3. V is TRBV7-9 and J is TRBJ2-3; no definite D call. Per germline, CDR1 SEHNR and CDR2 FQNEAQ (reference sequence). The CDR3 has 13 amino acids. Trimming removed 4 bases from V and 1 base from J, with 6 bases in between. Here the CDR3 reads CASSSLRTDTQYF. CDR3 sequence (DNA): TGTGCCAGCAGCTCGCTCCGCACAGATACGCAGTATTTT.